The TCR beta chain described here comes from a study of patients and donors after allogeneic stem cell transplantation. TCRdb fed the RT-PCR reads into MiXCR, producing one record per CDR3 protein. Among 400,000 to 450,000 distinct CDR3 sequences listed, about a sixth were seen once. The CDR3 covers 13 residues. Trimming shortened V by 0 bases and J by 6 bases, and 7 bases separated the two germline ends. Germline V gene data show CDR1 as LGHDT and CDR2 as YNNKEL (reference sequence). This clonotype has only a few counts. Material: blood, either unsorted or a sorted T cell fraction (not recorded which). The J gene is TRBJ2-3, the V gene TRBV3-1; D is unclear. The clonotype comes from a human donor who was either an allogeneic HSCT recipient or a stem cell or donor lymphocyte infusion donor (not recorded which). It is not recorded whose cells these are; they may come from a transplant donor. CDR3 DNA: TGTGCCAGCAGCCAAGATACGGCGGATACGCAGTATTTT. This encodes CASSQDTADTQYF.